This T cell receptor (beta chain) was documented in a study of blood T cell repertoires in COVID-19. Overall study context: The United States, Italy and Spain supplied acute and convalescent COVID-19 samples. T cells, B-cell-depleted T cells, or PBMCs supplied cDNA or gDNA.

Seattle enrolled patients during active infection and tracked them longitudinally. Source study methods: Cell counts per sample came from amplifying reference gene primers. TCRdb keeps only in-frame clones here, not all; method: immunoSEQ multiplex PCR. V, J and clone size are taken as reported in that table, and D and trimming were inferred from the DNA itself. The sample includes roughly 180,000 clones, 75% to 90% of them seen just once. The sample comprised peripheral blood. The origin of this receptor is a woman in her thirties or forties with COVID-19, enrolled during active disease.

CDR3 sequence reads: CASRPLRLAGGIDNEQFF. The DNA for the CDR3 is TGTGCCAGTAGACCCCTCAGACTAGCGGGAGGAATTGACAATGAGCAGTTCTTC. This chain connects TRBV19 to TRBJ2-1; 13 bases match TRBD2. V shed 6 bases and J 5 bases; nucleotides not matched to a gene: 13. Germline values: CDR1 LNHDA, CDR2 SQIVND (reference sequence). This CDR3 has 18 residues.